Presented here are 9 T cell receptor beta chains from one specimen sequenced in a study of human T cells and chemical hapten exposure (dated by TCRdb to 2020 to 2022). Libraries were constructed by RACE. Sequencing used a NextSeq 500. Through fastp at Q25 and MiXCR, TCRdb rebuilt clones from the public reads, retaining in-frame beta chains. Rows are unified per CDR3 protein, each entry keeping the most common DNA and genes. The table for this sample lists 100,000 to 150,000 distinct CDR3 sequences; about 11% of them were counted only once. The biggest ten clones account for approximately 2.5% of the sample. The intended sense of this specimen's time point label: patch test 3, about 24 weeks after DPC sensitization. The intended sense of this specimen's treatment or condition label: therapeutic diphenylcyclopropenone sensitization with weekly scalp DPC. Sequenced material: whole blood, taken in connection with sensitization to the hapten diphenylcyclopropenone (DPC). All receptors come from a woman aged 50 to 60 with alopecia areata. Some clones in this sample may be carry-over from other donors' samples.

This clonotype was observed many times. The genes are TRBV12-3 or TRBV12-4 and TRBJ1-5; D not resolved. This CDR3 is 14 amino acids long. Trimming took off 1 base at V and 6 bases at J, with 10 bases between the two ends. The CDR3 bases are TGTGCCAGCAGTTTAGGAGGGTCGGGTCAGCCCCAGCATTTT. Protein sequence: CASSLGGSGQPQHF.

The V gene is TRBV7-2, the J gene TRBJ1-2; D uncertain. Germline V gene sequence: CDR1 SGHTA, CDR2 FQGNSA. V was clipped by 0 bases and J by 0 bases, with 5 bases between them. The CDR3 sequence is 14 residues long. CDR3 loop: CASSLAYANYGYTF. In DNA, the CDR3 is TGTGCCAGCAGCTTAGCGTACGCTAACTATGGCTACACCTTC.

This clonotype was seen many times. This sequence joins TRBV7-6 and TRBJ2-3, with TRBD1 matching over 9 bases. CDR1 SGHVS and CDR2 FNYEAQ come from the germline V gene. CDR3 length equals 18 residues. Trimming at V came to 4 bases and at J to 0 bases, leaving 11 bases not matched to a gene. In DNA, the CDR3 is TGTGCCAGCAGCTCCATTCTGGGGACAGGGTTTAGCACAGATACGCAGTATTTT. Protein product: CASSSILGTGFSTDTQYF.

The table lists this clonotype with many counts. J is TRBJ2-5 and V is TRBV28, with 7 nucleotides matching TRBD1. The germline gives CDR1 MDHEN, CDR2 SYDVKM. This CDR3 has 16 amino acids. V shed 4 bases, J shed 4 bases, and the junction held 12 bases outside the gene matches. CDR3 in amino acids: CASSSLGQGVLETQYF. CDR3 coding DNA: TGTGCCAGCAGTTCCCTGGGGCAGGGGGTTCTAGAGACCCAGTACTTC.

This clonotype was picked up a small number of times. This rearrangement joins TRBV30 to TRBJ1-5; 7 nucleotides align to TRBD1. Germline CDR1 GTSNPN, CDR2 SVGIG (reference sequence). The CDR3 covers 14 residues. The V and J ends lost 1 base and 3 bases, in that order; junction bases with no gene match: 3. The CDR3 reads CAWSEGGLNQPQHF. The CDR3 DNA follows: TGTGCCTGGAGTGAAGGGGGCCTCAATCAGCCCCAGCATTTT. The full variable domain, its missing parts supplied by reference TRBV30 and TRBJ1-5, is SQTIHQWPATLVQPVGSPLSLECTVEGTSNPNLYWYRQAAGRGLQLLFYSVGIGQISSEVPQNLSASRPQDRQFILSSKKLLLSDSGFYLCAWSEGGLNQPQHFGDGTRLSIL.

This rearrangement joins TRBV12-3 or TRBV12-4 to TRBJ1-4; TRBD1 might be the D (6 bases). The CDR3 has 15 residues. Trimming left V 4 bases short and J 4 bases short, with 13 bases between. The CDR3 loop reads CASSSSGQNNEKLFF. Here the CDR3 DNA reads TGTGCCAGCAGTTCCTCCGGACAGAATAATGAAAAACTGTTTTTT.

This clonotype was recorded many times. The chain carries TRBV18 and TRBJ2-3, with D perhaps matching TRBD2 (7 bases). The CDR3 extends over 15 amino acids. Germline lookup yields CDR1 KGHSH and CDR2 LQKENI. Between the trimmed V and J ends, which lost 3 bases and 6 bases, there was a span of 16 bases. This chain's CDR3 is CASSPRAGALDTQYF. The CDR3 DNA reads as TGTGCCAGCTCACCCCGCGCGGGGGCCCTCGATACGCAGTATTTT.

There are many counts of this clonotype. The chain recombines TRBV7-9 with TRBJ1-1; D not resolved. V was clipped by 5 bases and J by 8 bases, with 12 bases between them. The length of the CDR3 is 12 residues. Germline-derived CDR1 and CDR2 are SEHNR and FQNEAQ (reference sequence). CDR3 DNA sequence: TGTGCCAGCAGCGCGTCGGGCCCAGAAGCTTTCTTT. This translates into CASSASGPEAFF.

This clonotype has a handful of counts. This rearrangement joins TRBV6-6 to TRBJ1-5, with TRBD1 matching over 8 bases. The CDR3 has 15 residues. With 6 bases clipped from V and 2 bases from J, the junction kept 6 bases outside the gene matches. Germline V gene sequence: CDR1 MNHNY, CDR2 SVGAGI (reference sequence). CDR3 coding DNA: TGTGCCAGCAGCCCCCCGGGACAGGGCAATCAGCCCCAGCATTTT. Amino acids: CASSPPGQGNQPQHF.